A selection of T cell receptor beta chains follows, all from one sample in a study of T cell repertoires in cytomegalovirus infection. TCRdb independently ran MiXCR on the reads; one entry per CDR3 protein. The sample records approximately 910,000 distinct CDR3 sequences, roughly 31% being singletons. Antigens for these TCRs are unknown. The sequenced sample was cultured CD8+ T cells from PBMCs, obtained from culture after CMV antigen stimulation. The receptors were gathered from a human donor in good health (CMV status not recorded). Some clones in this sample may be carry-over from other donors' samples. CDR3s include the opening cysteine and the closing phenylalanine or tryptophan. A D gene is named only where the DNA matches it firmly. Clone size is not always given. Where it is, it says once, few, many or a class for expanded clones.

V gene: TRBV19; clone size: NA; CDR3 length: 12; J gene: TRBJ1-5; D gene: NA; CDR3 protein: CASSIVGQPQHF; CDR3 DNA: TGTGCCAGTAGTATAGTAGGTCAGCCCCAGCATTTT
V gene: TRBV7-8; clone size: many; CDR3 length: 14; J gene: TRBJ2-7; D gene: NA; CDR3 protein: CASTKQGQKNEQYF; CDR3 DNA: TGTGCCAGCACTAAGCAGGGTCAGAAGAACGAGCAGTACTTC
V gene: TRBV27; clone size: few; CDR3 length: 13; J gene: TRBJ1-2; D gene: TRBD1; CDR3 protein: CASRVGQGYGYTF; CDR3 DNA: TGTGCCAGCAGGGTAGGACAGGGCTATGGCTACACCTTC
V gene: TRBV6-1; clone size: many; CDR3 length: 18; J gene: TRBJ2-1; D gene: NA; CDR3 protein: CASGEGTRGGAYFDEQFF; CDR3 DNA: TGTGCCAGCGGGGAAGGGACGCGTGGAGGGGCATATTTTGATGAGCAGTTCTTC
V gene: TRBV11-3; clone size: NA; CDR3 length: 17; J gene: TRBJ1-4; D gene: NA; CDR3 protein: CASSLPHDNATNEKLFF; CDR3 DNA: TGTGCCAGCAGCTTACCCCACGACAACGCAACTAATGAAAAACTGTTTTTT
V gene: TRBV7-9; clone size: NA; CDR3 length: 14; J gene: TRBJ2-2; D gene: NA; CDR3 protein: CVSSLSLNFGELFF; CDR3 DNA: TGTGTCAGCAGCTTGTCTCTAAACTTCGGGGAGCTGTTTTTT
V gene: TRBV10-2; clone size: NA; CDR3 length: 15; J gene: TRBJ2-3; D gene: TRBD1; CDR3 protein: CASCGTGGVVDTQYF; CDR3 DNA: TGCGCCAGTTGCGGGACAGGGGGTGTTGTAGATACGCAGTATTTT
V gene: TRBV12-3/TRBV12-4; clone size: NA; CDR3 length: 16; J gene: TRBJ2-5; D gene: NA; CDR3 protein: CASSFMAGPIQETQYF; CDR3 DNA: TGTGCCAGCAGTTTTATGGCGGGACCTATCCAAGAGACCCAGTACTTC
V gene: TRBV7-9; clone size: few; CDR3 length: 15; J gene: TRBJ1-5; D gene: NA; CDR3 protein: CASSFGEGRGQPQHF; CDR3 DNA: TGTGCCAGCAGCTTTGGAGAGGGTAGGGGTCAGCCCCAGCATTTT
V gene: TRBV27; clone size: NA; CDR3 length: 13; J gene: TRBJ1-1; D gene: NA; CDR3 protein: CASKRGWNTEAFF; CDR3 DNA: TGTGCCAGCAAACGGGGGTGGAACACTGAAGCTTTCTTT
V gene: TRBV12-3/TRBV12-4; clone size: few; CDR3 length: 17; J gene: TRBJ2-6; D gene: NA; CDR3 protein: CASSLAGVFSGANVLTF; CDR3 DNA: TGTGCCAGCAGTTTAGCGGGGGTGTTCTCTGGGGCCAACGTCCTGACTTTC